The 14 T cell receptor beta chains below all came from one sample that was sequenced in a study of T cell repertoires in cytomegalovirus infection. Their recognized antigens are unknown. Using its own MiXCR run on the reads, TCRdb lists one record per CDR3 protein. Counted here are roughly 170,000 distinct CDR3 sequences, about 22% occurring once; the ten biggest clones make up around a quarter. The material was CD8+ T cells from cultured PBMCs, obtained from culture after CMV antigen stimulation. Receptor source: a human donor in good health (CMV status not recorded). Some clones in this sample may be carry-over from other donors' samples.

This clonotype was seen a few times. The V and J genes are TRBV7-9 and TRBJ1-1; the D is unclear. The CDR3 loop spans 12 amino acids. The ends were cut back, 1 base at V and 3 bases at J, with 3 bases in the middle. Germline CDR1 is SEHNR and CDR2 is FQNEAQ (reference sequence). Written as DNA, the CDR3 is TGTGCCAGCAGCTTAGTAGACACTGAAGCTTTCTTT. It specifies CASSLVDTEAFF.

In its sample, this clonotype was seen a few times. This sequence joins TRBV11-2 and TRBJ1-4; D not certain. The ends were cut back, 4 bases at V and 3 bases at J, with 3 bases in the middle. CDR3 length equals 12 residues. The germline V gene has CDR1 SGHAT and CDR2 FQNNGV. The chain's CDR3 is CASSWANEKLFF. The CDR3 nucleotides are TGTGCCAGCAGCTGGGCTAATGAAAAACTGTTTTTT.

The chain recombines TRBV7-6 with TRBJ2-5; D perhaps matches TRBD1 (7 bases). V was cut by 5 bases and J by 2 bases, with 18 bases left in between. CDR1 is SGHVS and CDR2 is FNYEAQ in the germline V gene. CDR3 length: 16 amino acids. The CDR3, as DNA: TGTGCCAGCAGCACCTACCGGGCAGGGGGGCAAGAGACCCAGTACTTC. Protein product: CASSTYRAGGQETQYF.

Only a few counts were recorded for this clonotype. The chain joins TRBV7-3 to TRBJ2-3, with D possibly TRBD2 on 6 matching bases. The germline V gene has CDR1 SGHTA and CDR2 FQGTGA. The CDR3 contains 14 residues. Trimming removed 6 bases from V and 6 bases from J, with 16 bases in between. CDR3 protein: CASSLYGGRDTQYF. CDR3 bases: TGTGCCAGCAGTCTTTACGGTGGGAGGGATACGCAGTATTTT.

This clonotype was detected a few times. V and J are TRBV11-1 and TRBJ2-5; 9 bases line up with TRBD2. Trimming cost V 4 bases and J 5 bases; bases outside gene matches: 8. The CDR3 is 15 residues long. The germline V gene has CDR1 SGHAT and CDR2 FQDESV (reference sequence). The CDR3 loop is CASSSPGLASETQYF. The CDR3 nucleotides read TGTGCCAGCAGCTCCCCGGGACTAGCATCGGAGACCCAGTACTTC.

This rearrangement joins TRBV7-9 to TRBJ2-1; unclear D gene. CDR1 and CDR2 from the germline V gene are SEHNR and FQNEAQ (reference sequence). V dropped 7 bases and J dropped 6 bases, with 19 bases sitting between them. The CDR3 sequence is 15 residues long. CDR3 sequence: CASTQPLGWSNEQFF. The CDR3 DNA is TGTGCCAGCACCCAGCCCTTGGGATGGTCCAATGAGCAGTTCTTC. Full variable domain (missing parts from reference TRBV7-9 and TRBJ2-1): DTGVSQNPRHKITKRGQNVTFRCDPISEHNRLYWYRQTLGQGPEFLTYFQNEAQLEKSRLLSDRFSAERPKGSFSTLEIQRTEQGDSAMYLCASTQPLGWSNEQFFGPGTRLTVL.

This clonotype has only a few counts. V and J are TRBV10-3 and TRBJ1-4, with no clear D. Germline assignment: CDR1 ENHRY and CDR2 SYGVKD. The ends were cut back, 8 bases at V and 5 bases at J, with 15 bases in the middle. The CDR3 has 14 amino acids. CDR3 bases: TGTGCCATCGCAGACCCGGACGAAAATGAAAAACTGTTTTTT. Translating it yields CAIADPDENEKLFF.

The chain recombines TRBV12-3 or TRBV12-4 with TRBJ1-1; possibly TRBD1 for D (6 bases). The V and J ends lost 2 bases and 1 base respectively, with 8 bases between them. This CDR3 has 14 residues. CDR3 DNA sequence: TGTGCCAGCAGTTTAACAGGGAGGAACACTGAAGCTTTCTTT. It codes for CASSLTGRNTEAFF.

This clonotype was seen only a few times. J is TRBJ2-1 and V is TRBV28; the match to TRBD1 covers 10 bases. V gave up 6 bases and J gave up 6 bases; unmatched junction bases: 8. The germline V gene has CDR1 MDHEN and CDR2 SYDVKM. The CDR3 has 15 amino acids. The DNA for the CDR3 is TGTGCCAGCAGAACCGACAGGGGGCTCGTCAATGAGCAGTTCTTC. Its protein product is CASRTDRGLVNEQFF.

This clonotype came up a few times. The chain uses TRBV7-2 and TRBJ2-7; 11 nucleotides match TRBD2. The CDR3 consists of 15 residues. Trimming cost V 1 base and J 2 bases; bases outside gene matches: 1. Germline lookup yields CDR1 SGHTA and CDR2 FQGNSA. The CDR3 DNA sequence: TGTGCCAGCAGCTTAGTAGCGGGGGGGACCTACGAGCAGTACTTC. This sequence encodes CASSLVAGGTYEQYF.

V gene TRBV7-2 combines with J gene TRBJ2-7, with 7 bases matching TRBD1. The CDR3 is 14 residues long. The ends lost 3 bases at V and 2 bases at J; junction bases unmatched: 4. Looked up from germline, CDR1 is SGHTA and CDR2 is FQGNSA. CDR3 nucleotide sequence: TGTGCCAGCAGCTTCAGGGACAGTCCCTACGAGCAGTACTTC. Translated, it gives CASSFRDSPYEQYF.

The V gene is TRBV12-3 or TRBV12-4, the J gene TRBJ2-7, with D possibly TRBD2 on 6 matching bases. The V end was cut by 6 bases, the J end by 1 base, with 13 bases between. This CDR3 has 14 residues. The CDR3 DNA is TGTGCCAGCAGGCCGGGGGATCGATCCTACGAGCAGTACTTC. It encodes CASRPGDRSYEQYF.

The rearrangement joins TRBV11-2 to TRBJ1-4; D gene uncertain. The CDR3 is 13 residues long. Germline V gene lookup returns CDR1 SGHAT and CDR2 FQNNGV. The ends were cut back, 4 bases at V and 7 bases at J, with 10 bases in the middle. This CDR3 is CASSWTPGEKLFF. In DNA form, the CDR3 reads TGTGCCAGCAGCTGGACGCCCGGTGAAAAACTGTTTTTT.

The chain combines TRBV30 with TRBJ2-7; TRBD1 might be the D (6 bases). V was clipped by 3 bases and J by 6 bases, with 12 bases between them. Germline CDR1 GTSNPN, CDR2 SVGIG (reference sequence). This CDR3 comprises 12 residues. CDR3 protein: CAWSPMGAEQYF. In nucleotides, the CDR3 is TGTGCCTGGAGCCCGATGGGGGCCGAGCAGTACTTC.